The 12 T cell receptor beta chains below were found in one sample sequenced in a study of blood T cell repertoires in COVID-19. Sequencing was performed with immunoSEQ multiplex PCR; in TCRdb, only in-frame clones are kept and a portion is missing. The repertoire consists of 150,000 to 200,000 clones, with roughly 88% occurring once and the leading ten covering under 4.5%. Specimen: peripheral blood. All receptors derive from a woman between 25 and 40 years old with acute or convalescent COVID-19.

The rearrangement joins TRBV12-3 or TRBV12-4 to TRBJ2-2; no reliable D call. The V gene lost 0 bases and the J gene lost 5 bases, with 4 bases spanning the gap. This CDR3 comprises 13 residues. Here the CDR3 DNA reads TGTGCCAGCAGTTTAGCGGCTACCGGGGAGCTGTTTTTT. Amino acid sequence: CASSLAATGELFF.

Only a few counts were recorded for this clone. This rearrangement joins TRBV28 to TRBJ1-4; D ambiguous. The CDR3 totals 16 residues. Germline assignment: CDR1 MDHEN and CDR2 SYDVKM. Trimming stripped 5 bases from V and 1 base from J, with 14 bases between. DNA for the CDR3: TGTGCCAGCAGTCCCGGAGGAGAGGGAACTAATGAAAAACTGTTTTTT. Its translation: CASSPGGEGTNEKLFF.

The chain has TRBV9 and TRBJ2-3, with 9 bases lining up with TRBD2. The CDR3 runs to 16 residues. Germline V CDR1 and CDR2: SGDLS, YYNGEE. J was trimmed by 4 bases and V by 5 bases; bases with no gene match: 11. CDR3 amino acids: CASSDRREGRPDTQYF. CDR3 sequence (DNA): TGTGCCAGCAGTGACAGGCGGGAGGGCCGGCCAGATACGCAGTATTTT.

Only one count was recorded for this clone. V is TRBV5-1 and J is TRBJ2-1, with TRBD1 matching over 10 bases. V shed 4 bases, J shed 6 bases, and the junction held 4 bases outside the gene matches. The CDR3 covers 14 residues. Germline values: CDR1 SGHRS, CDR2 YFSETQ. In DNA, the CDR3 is TGCGCCAGCAGCCTGGGGACAGGGGCCAATGAGCAGTTCTTC. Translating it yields CASSLGTGANEQFF.

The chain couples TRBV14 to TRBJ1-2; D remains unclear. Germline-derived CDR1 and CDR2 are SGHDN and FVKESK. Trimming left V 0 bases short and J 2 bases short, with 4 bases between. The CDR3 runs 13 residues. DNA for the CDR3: TGTGCCAGCAGCCAAGACAGGAACTATGGCTACACCTTC. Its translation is CASSQDRNYGYTF.

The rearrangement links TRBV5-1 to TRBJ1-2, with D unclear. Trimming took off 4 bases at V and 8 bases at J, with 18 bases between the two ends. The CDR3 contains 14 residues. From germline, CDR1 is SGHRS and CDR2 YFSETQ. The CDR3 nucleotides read TGCGCCAGCAGCAAAGGACGGGATCCGGGGGGCTACACCTTC. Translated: CASSKGRDPGGYTF.

The CDR3 DNA sequence: TGTGCCAGCAGTTTTACAGGGGGCACCAATTCACCCCTCCACTTT. It translates to CASSFTGGTNSPLHF. The chain uses TRBV9 and TRBJ1-6; 9 bases match TRBD1. The germline CDR1 and CDR2 sequences are SGDLS and YYNGEE. After removal of 5 bases from V and 7 bases from J, the junction contained 7 bases not matched to a gene. The CDR3 length is 15 residues.

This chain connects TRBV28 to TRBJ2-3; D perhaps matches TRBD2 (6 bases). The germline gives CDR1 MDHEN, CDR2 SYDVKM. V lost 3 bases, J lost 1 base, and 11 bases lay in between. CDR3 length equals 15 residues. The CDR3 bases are TGTGCCAGCAGTTTGGCGGGGACCGGCACAGATACGCAGTATTTT. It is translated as CASSLAGTGTDTQYF.

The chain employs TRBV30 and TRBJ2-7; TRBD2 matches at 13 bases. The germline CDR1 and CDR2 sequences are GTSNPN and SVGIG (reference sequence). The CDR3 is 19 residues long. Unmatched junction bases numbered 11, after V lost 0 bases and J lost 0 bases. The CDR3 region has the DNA TGTGCCTGGAGTGTACGATTTGGGACTAGCGGGGTGAGCTCCTACGAGCAGTACTTC. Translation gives CAWSVRFGTSGVSSYEQYF.

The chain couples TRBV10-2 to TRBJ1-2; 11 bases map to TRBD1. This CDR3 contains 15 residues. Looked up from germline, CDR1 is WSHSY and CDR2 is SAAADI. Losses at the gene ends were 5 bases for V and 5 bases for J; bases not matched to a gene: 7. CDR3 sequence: CASSSGTGGLYGYTF. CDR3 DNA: TGCGCCAGCAGTTCCGGGACAGGGGGACTTTATGGCTACACCTTC.

CDR3 region: CASSLGLPGADTQYF. For the CDR3, the DNA is TGTGCCAGCAGCTTGGGACTCCCCGGGGCAGATACGCAGTATTTT. V is TRBV2 and J is TRBJ2-3; D is perhaps TRBD2 (6 bases). The V end lost 6 bases, the J end lost 4 bases, and 17 bases lay between the germline ends. The CDR3 spans 15 residues. The germline CDR1 and CDR2 sequences are SNHLY and FYNNEI.

The CDR3, as DNA: TGTGCCAGCCGGGAGCGCACAGATACGCAGTATTTT. Translated: CASRERTDTQYF. The rearrangement links TRBV2 to TRBJ2-3; TRBD2 might be the D (6 bases). In germline, CDR1 is SNHLY, CDR2 FYNNEI. V was pared by 8 bases and J by 1 base, with 7 bases between. The CDR3 has 12 residues.